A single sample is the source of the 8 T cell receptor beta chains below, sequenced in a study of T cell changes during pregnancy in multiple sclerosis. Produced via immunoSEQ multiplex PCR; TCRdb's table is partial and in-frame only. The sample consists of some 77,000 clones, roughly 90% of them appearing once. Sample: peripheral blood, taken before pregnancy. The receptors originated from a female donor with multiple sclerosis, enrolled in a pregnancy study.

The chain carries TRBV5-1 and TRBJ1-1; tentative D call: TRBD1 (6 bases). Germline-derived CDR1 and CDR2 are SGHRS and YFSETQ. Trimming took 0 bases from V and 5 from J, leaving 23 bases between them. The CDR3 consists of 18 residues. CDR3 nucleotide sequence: TGCGCCAGCAGCTTGGGCTTTAGGGAACAGGGAGAGTTTACTGAAGCTTTCTTT. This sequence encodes CASSLGFREQGEFTEAFF.

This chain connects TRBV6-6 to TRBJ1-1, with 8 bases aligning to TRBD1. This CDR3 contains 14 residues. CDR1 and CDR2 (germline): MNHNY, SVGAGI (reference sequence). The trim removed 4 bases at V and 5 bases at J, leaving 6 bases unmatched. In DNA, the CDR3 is TGTGCCAGCAGTTCAGGACAGGGCCGGACTGAAGCTTTCTTT. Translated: CASSSGQGRTEAFF.

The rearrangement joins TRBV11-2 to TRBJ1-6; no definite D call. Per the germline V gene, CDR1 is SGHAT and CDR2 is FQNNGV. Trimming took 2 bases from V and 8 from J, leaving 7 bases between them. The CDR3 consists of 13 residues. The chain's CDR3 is CASSLRVDSPLHF. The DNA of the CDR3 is TGTGCCAGCAGCTTACGTGTTGATTCACCCCTCCACTTT.

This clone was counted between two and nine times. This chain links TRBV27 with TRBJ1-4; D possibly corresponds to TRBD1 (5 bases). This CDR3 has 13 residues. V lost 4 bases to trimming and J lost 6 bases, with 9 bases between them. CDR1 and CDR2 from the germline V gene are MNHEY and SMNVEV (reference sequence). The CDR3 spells CASSSTGYEKLFF. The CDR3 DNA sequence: TGTGCCAGCAGTTCCACAGGTTATGAAAAACTGTTTTTT.

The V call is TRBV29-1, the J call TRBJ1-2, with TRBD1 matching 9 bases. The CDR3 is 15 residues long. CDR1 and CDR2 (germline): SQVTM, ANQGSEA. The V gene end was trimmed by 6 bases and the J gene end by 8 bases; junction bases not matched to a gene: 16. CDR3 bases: TGCAGCGTCGTAGGACAGGGGCGCGAAGGAGCGGGCTACACCTTC. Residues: CSVVGQGREGAGYTF.

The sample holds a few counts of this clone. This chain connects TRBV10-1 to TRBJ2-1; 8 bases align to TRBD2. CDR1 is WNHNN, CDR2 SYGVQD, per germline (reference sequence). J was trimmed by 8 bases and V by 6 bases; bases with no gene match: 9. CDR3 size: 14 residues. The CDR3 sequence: CASSRGGDSDEQFF. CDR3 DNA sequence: TGCGCCAGCAGCCGGGGGGGCGATTCAGATGAGCAGTTCTTC.

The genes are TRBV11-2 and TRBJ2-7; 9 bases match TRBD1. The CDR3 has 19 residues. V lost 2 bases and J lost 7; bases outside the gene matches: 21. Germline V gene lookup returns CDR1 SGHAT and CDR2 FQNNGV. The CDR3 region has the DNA TGTGCCAGCAGCTTATTCCCTGTTAGTAAAGGGACAGGGATAGGGGAGCAGTACTTC. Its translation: CASSLFPVSKGTGIGEQYF.

The CDR3: CASSDWGQTSGNTIYF. The CDR3 coding sequence is TGTGCCAGCAGTGATTGGGGACAGACCTCTGGAAACACCATATATTTT. This chain connects TRBV6-1 to TRBJ1-3, with 7 nucleotides matching TRBD1. V shed 3 bases, J shed 0 bases, and the junction held 5 bases outside the gene matches. This CDR3 comprises 16 residues. Germline V CDR1 and CDR2: MNHNS, SASEGT.